This T cell receptor (beta chain) was documented in a study of radiation and T cells in renal cell carcinoma. Study findings and constraints: Top tumor clonotypes rose in blood 2 weeks post-radiation, then contracted. Without pretreatment biopsies, baseline tumor clonotype presence was undetermined.

Per germline, CDR1 SGHDN and CDR2 FVKESK. Trimming removed 2 bases from V and 3 bases from J; junction bases left unmatched: 8. This CDR3 has 16 amino acids. Time point indicated: blood 4 weeks post-SBRT, at nephrectomy. Treatment denoted: 15 Gy SBRT to primary tumor, nephrectomy 4 weeks later. Nephrectomy followed 15 Gy stereotactic body radiation by 4 weeks. This table comes from immunoSEQ multiplex PCR, and its TCRdb copy is limited to in-frame clones, with some not included. The sample lists about 100,000 clones, 84% seen once, with approximately 7.7% in the top ten. On this clone itself: Its antigen is currently unknown.

The chain carries TRBV14 and TRBJ2-7; 9 positions match TRBD2. The TCR originated in a man aged 55 to 70 with renal cell carcinoma. Sequencing used blood, obtained from a patient whose treatment included radiotherapy and nephrectomy. CDR3 nucleotides: TGTGCCAGCAGCCAACGTAGCGGGAGTTTTGGCTACGAGCAGTACTTC. Protein product: CASSQRSGSFGYEQYF.